This entry is about one T cell receptor (beta chain). Its antigen is undetermined. The sample comes from a study of shared clonotypes between healthy human individuals. The CDR3 totals 16 residues. Germline V gives CDR1 SGHNT, CDR2 YYREEE (reference sequence). V was pared by 2 bases and J by 11 bases, with 25 bases between. Over several immunoSEQ plates, each subset's genomic DNA was distributed in even portions. The data were produced by immunoSEQ multiplex PCR, yet TCRdb's version contains in-frame clones alone and is incomplete. Of around 480,000 clones in the sample, approximately 79% are singletons; the top ten hold 9.5% to 15%. The study, taken as a whole, reports: In this cohort, only blood was sampled, and tissue repertoires likely differ. Clonotype sharing among donors, it was expected, would be affected by sequencing depth.

The rearrangement links TRBV5-4 to TRBJ1-1; weak D call: TRBD1 (6 bases). This TCR derives from a woman between 40 and 50 years old in good health. Some clones in this sample may be carry-over from other donors' samples. The sequencing input was PBMCs. The CDR3 here is CASSFFGRTESGGAFF. The CDR3 DNA reads TGTGCCAGCAGCTTTTTCGGTAGGACAGAGTCCGGGGGGGCTTTCTTT.